This TCR beta chain was sequenced in a study of early T cells in non-severe SARS-CoV-2 infection. For the study at large: Sequencing used unsorted whole-blood bulk RNA, so chains lack pairing.

Individual cDNA molecules were tagged with unique molecular identifiers. TCRdb redid the calling of the 5' RACE reads with MiXCR, one entry per CDR3 protein. Among about 76,000 distinct CDR3 sequences, about 16% were seen once, and the ten largest hold roughly 12%. The CDR3 has 15 residues. Looked up from germline, CDR1 is MGHRA and CDR2 is YSYEKL. Trimming removed 3 bases at V and 2 bases at J, with 11 bases between. Note on this clonotype: Its antigen is as yet unknown.

Overall study findings and caveats: Anti-spike CD8 specificities were favored by VDJdb matching, whose results missed private and CD4 specificities.

The sequence was collected from an adult who was a healthcare worker with PCR-confirmed SARS-CoV-2 infection or an uninfected control (not recorded which). The sequenced sample consisted of whole blood. The rearrangement uses TRBV4-1 and TRBJ1-3; a weak D match, TRBD1 (5 bases). CDR3 protein: CASSQLGLTGNTIYF. The CDR3 region has the DNA TGCGCCAGCAGCCAGCTGGGACTTACTGGAAACACCATATATTTT.